This T cell receptor beta chain was recorded in a study of blood T cell repertoires in COVID-19. In the study's own analysis: Cell counts per sample came from amplifying reference gene primers. Profiling relied on immunoSEQ multiplex PCR, and the TCRdb table lists in-frame clones only, not all of them. V and J calls plus clone size are reproduced from that table; the DNA served to infer D and trimming. The sample comprises around 150,000 clones, around nine tenths of which are singletons, and around 10% rests with the top ten. Patients in Seattle were enrolled during active infection, then followed longitudinally. V lost 4 bases and J 4 bases, leaving 19 bases between the germline ends. Per germline, CDR1 SEHNR and CDR2 FQNEAQ (reference sequence). The CDR3 loop spans 17 amino acids.

The source is a woman aged 70-85 years with COVID-19, enrolled during active disease. Sequencing was performed on peripheral blood. The rearrangement uses TRBV7-9 and TRBJ1-4, with no clear D. In DNA, the CDR3 is TGTGCCAGCAGCTACCGCCTCGGAGGGCGGCGTAATGAAAAACTGTTTTTT. It codes for CASSYRLGGRRNEKLFF.